This record concerns one T cell receptor beta chain sequence. The antigen is undetermined. This record belongs to a study of vaccination and CD4 T cells after COVID-19. Study-wide background: Nasal swab PCR showed SARS-CoV-2 in convalescent patients, several with mild and one with severe disease. Study results and caveats: Convalescent patients' clones that were vaccine-specific were spike mono-reactive in 304 of 307 cases.

Cultured CD4+ T cell DNA was sequenced using the Oncomine TCR Beta short-read assay. Genomic DNA from cultured CD4+ T cells was extracted. TCRdb passed the PCR reads through MiXCR, listing each CDR3 protein once. The sample has about 18,000 distinct CDR3 sequences; less than 85% are singletons. This CDR3 has 14 amino acids. In germline, CDR1 is SGHTA, CDR2 FQGNSA. Germline trimming cut 5 bases from V and 7 bases from J; bases unmatched to any gene: 9. Treatment meaning: approximately nine-day PBMC culture with coronavirus spike peptide pools or control peptides (ViraFEST assay). Half of the medium was exchanged for fresh IL-2 medium, first on day 3 and then on day 7.

The clonotype was recovered from a human donor who had recovered from COVID-19. The chain links TRBV7-2 to TRBJ2-7; 9 bases map to TRBD1. Sequencing input: CD4+ T cells from blood, cultured in vitro. DNA for the CDR3: TGTGCCAGCAGCCCAGGTGACAGGGGGATTGAGCAGTACTTC. Its protein is CASSPGDRGIEQYF. Using reference TRBV7-2 and TRBJ2-7 for the parts outside the CDR3, the full variable domain is GAGVSQSPSNKVTEKGKDVELRCDPISGHTALYWYRQSLGQGLEFLIYFQGNSAPDKSGLPSDRFSAERTGGSVSTLTIQRTQQEDSAVYLCASSPGDRGIEQYFGPGTRLTVT.